These 6 T cell receptor beta chains were all obtained from the same sample, sequenced in a study of blood T cell repertoires in COVID-19. Assay: immunoSEQ multiplex PCR; the TCRdb copy retains only in-frame clones and omits some. The sample shows a few hundred thousand clones, 85% to 90% of them seen only once. The sample was peripheral blood. The receptor source for this set is a man between 18 and 29 years old with active or convalescent COVID-19.

The chain recombines TRBV6-5 with TRBJ2-7; 8 bases fit TRBD2. The junction had 7 bases not matched to a gene; V was cut back by 8 bases and J by 1 base. The CDR3 covers 14 residues. The germline V gene has CDR1 MNHEY and CDR2 SVGAGI. CDR3 protein: CASGSGSGSYEQYF. CDR3 sequence (DNA): TGTGCCAGCGGAAGCGGGAGCGGGTCCTACGAGCAGTACTTC.

CDR3: CSVKPIFRTGDYTEAFF. In nucleotides, the CDR3 is TGCAGCGTTAAACCAATATTCAGGACAGGGGATTACACTGAAGCTTTCTTT. The chain joins TRBV29-1 to TRBJ1-1, with TRBD1 matching 9 bases. CDR1 and CDR2 from the germline V gene are SQVTM and ANQGSEA. The CDR3 is made up of 17 amino acids. J gave up 3 bases and V 5 bases, and 16 bases lay outside the gene matches.

This clone has at least ten counts. The chain links TRBV5-1 to TRBJ2-3, with a weak D call TRBD2 (7 bases). V lost 0 bases to trimming and J lost 8 bases, with 22 bases between them. The CDR3 consists of 17 residues. Germline V gene lookup returns CDR1 SGHRS and CDR2 YFSETQ. The CDR3 protein is CASSLEGGAASNPTQYF. The CDR3 DNA reads as TGCGCCAGCAGCTTGGAAGGGGGGGCGGCCTCGAACCCTACGCAGTATTTT.

This chain uses TRBV7-9 with TRBJ1-5; D uncertain. Trimming stripped 1 base from V and 6 bases from J, with 13 bases between. Germline V lookup: CDR1 SEHNR, CDR2 FQNEAQ (reference sequence). The CDR3 loop spans 15 amino acids. CDR3 in amino acids: CASSLGPGESQPQHF. CDR3 DNA: TGTGCCAGCAGCTTAGGACCCGGGGAAAGTCAGCCCCAGCATTTT.

The rearrangement uses TRBV4-3 and TRBJ2-5; the D gene is possibly TRBD2 (5 bases). In germline, CDR1 is LGHNA, CDR2 YSLEER. Trimming removed 3 bases from V and 1 base from J, with 12 bases in between. The CDR3 consists of 15 residues. The CDR3, as DNA: TGCGCCAGCAGCCAGGACTCGAACGTCCAAGAGACCCAGTACTTC. It encodes CASSQDSNVQETQYF.

The V gene is TRBV6-5, the J gene TRBJ1-1; possibly TRBD1 for D (5 bases). The CDR3 has 13 residues. V was shortened by 3 bases and J by 7 bases, with 12 bases between the two germline ends. Looked up from germline, CDR1 is MNHEY and CDR2 is SVGAGI. CDR3 sequence (DNA): TGTGCCAGCAGTTATGGGGCCCGCTATGAAGCTTTCTTT. It is translated as CASSYGARYEAFF.